This TCR beta chain was recovered during a study of neurological immune-mediated disorders. Study findings and constraints: In HTLV-1-associated myelopathy, TCR clonal expansion was greatest, whereas multiple sclerosis had the least, falling below healthy controls. The multiple sclerosis repertoire cluster had no association with any clinical or MRI feature.

The germline V gene has CDR1 DFQATT and CDR2 SNEGSKA (reference sequence). The CDR3 extends over 11 amino acids. V was clipped by 4 bases and J by 0 bases, with 3 bases between them. This clonotype was picked up a small number of times. No antigen is known for it. TCRdb reprocessed the 5' RACE reads via MiXCR and lists one record per CDR3 protein. The table lists about 55,000 distinct CDR3 sequences, around 3.6% of them singletons. This receptor was identified in a man in his thirties or forties with multiple sclerosis. Sequencing was carried out using PBMCs. The rearrangement joins TRBV20-1 to TRBJ1-1; D unclear. This CDR3 reads CSATMNTEAFF. The CDR3 DNA follows: TGCAGTGCTACGATGAACACTGAAGCTTTCTTT.